The clone carrying this T cell receptor beta chain has ten or more counts. Its antigen is currently unknown. One end of the junction varies from germline; a read error may be responsible. RNA transcripts provided the source from which TCR beta CDR3 regions were amplified. The study used the HTBI primer set for a first-round RT-PCR of the TCR CDR3. TCRdb reprocessed the multiplex PCR reads via MiXCR and lists one record per CDR3 protein. This table holds about 250,000 distinct CDR3 sequences, roughly 22% found once. The sample is drawn from a study of T cells in Graves' hyperthyroidism and ophthalmopathy. Study summary: Blood was drawn when the patient was first diagnosed and still untreated. Study-level points and caveats: Researchers found most expanded thyroid clonotypes above 0.001 in blood as well.

It was uncontrolled infection, other autoimmune disease, pregnancy or lactation that excluded patients. It was 10 ml of fresh peripheral blood that supplied the PBMCs. The CDR3 spans 13 residues. Germline loops: CDR1 SSHAT, CDR2 FNYEAQ (reference sequence). Sequencing was carried out using blood. The TCR comes from a middle-aged woman with Graves' ophthalmopathy. J is TRBJ1-3 and V is TRBV7-7; perhaps TRBD1 as D (5 bases). The CDR3 loop reads CASSPGGGNTIYF. The CDR3 coding sequence is TGTGCTAGCAGCCCCGGGGGAGGAAACACCATATATTTT.